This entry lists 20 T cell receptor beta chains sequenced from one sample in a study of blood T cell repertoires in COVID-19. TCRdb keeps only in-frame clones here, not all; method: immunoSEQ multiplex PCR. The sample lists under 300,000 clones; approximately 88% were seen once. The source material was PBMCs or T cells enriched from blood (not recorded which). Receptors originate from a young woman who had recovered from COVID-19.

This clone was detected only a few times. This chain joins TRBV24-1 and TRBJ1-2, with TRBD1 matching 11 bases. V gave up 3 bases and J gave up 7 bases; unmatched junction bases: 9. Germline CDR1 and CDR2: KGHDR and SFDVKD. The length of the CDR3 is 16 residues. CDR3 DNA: TGTGCCACCAGTGATCCAGGACAGGGGGCAGTAAGTGGCTACACCTTC. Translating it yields CATSDPGQGAVSGYTF.

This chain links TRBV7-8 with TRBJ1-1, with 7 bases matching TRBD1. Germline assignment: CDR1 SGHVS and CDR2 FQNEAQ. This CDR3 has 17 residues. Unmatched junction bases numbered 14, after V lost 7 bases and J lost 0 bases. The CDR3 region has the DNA TGTGCCAGCACTGCTAGAAACCTCCAGGGGGTGAACACTGAAGCTTTCTTT. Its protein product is CASTARNLQGVNTEAFF.

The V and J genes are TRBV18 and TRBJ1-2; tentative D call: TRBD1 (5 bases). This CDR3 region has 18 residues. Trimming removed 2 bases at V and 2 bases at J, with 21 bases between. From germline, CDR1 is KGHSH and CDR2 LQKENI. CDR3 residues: CASSPIGSRQTLNYGYTF. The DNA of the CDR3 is TGTGCCAGCTCACCAATAGGTAGTCGACAGACCTTAAACTATGGCTACACCTTC.

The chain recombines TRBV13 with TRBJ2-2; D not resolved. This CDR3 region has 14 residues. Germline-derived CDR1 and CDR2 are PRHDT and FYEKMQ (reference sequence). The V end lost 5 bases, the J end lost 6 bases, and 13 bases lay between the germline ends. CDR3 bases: TGTGCCAGCAGCCAAGGTCCGGGTTCCGGGGAGCTGTTTTTT. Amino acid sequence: CASSQGPGSGELFF.

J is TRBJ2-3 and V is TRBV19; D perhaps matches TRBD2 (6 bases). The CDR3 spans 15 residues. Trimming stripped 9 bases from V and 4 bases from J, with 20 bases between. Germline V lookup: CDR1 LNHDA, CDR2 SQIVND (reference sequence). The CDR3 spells CASRPGLLAADTQYF. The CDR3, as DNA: TGTGCCAGCCGTCCGGGACTCCTGGCGGCAGATACGCAGTATTTT.

In nucleotides, the CDR3 is TGTGCCAGCAGTTTTCTAGCGGGAGATGAGCAGTTCTTC. Translated, it gives CASSFLAGDEQFF. The chain has TRBV28 and TRBJ2-1, with TRBD2 identical over 10 bases. This CDR3 is built from 13 residues. The V gene end was trimmed by 3 bases and the J gene end by 8 bases; junction bases not matched to a gene: 1. CDR1 MDHEN and CDR2 SYDVKM come from the germline V gene.

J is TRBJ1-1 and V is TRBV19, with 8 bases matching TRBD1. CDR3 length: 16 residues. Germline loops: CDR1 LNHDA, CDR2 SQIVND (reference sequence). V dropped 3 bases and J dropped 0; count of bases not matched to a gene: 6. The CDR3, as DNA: TGTGCCAGTAGTATTCGGGCGACAGGGGTGAACACTGAAGCTTTCTTT. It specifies CASSIRATGVNTEAFF.

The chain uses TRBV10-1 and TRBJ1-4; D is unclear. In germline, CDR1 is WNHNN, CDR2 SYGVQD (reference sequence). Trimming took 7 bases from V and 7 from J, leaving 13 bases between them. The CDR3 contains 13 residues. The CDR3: CASTGNFGEKLFF. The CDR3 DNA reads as TGCGCCAGCACCGGGAACTTTGGTGAAAAACTGTTTTTT.

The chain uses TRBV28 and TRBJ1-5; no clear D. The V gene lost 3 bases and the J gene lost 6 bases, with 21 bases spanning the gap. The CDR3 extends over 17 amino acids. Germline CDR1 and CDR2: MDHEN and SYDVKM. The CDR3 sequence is CASSLDSRWYMSQPQHF. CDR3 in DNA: TGTGCCAGCAGTTTGGACTCCAGATGGTACATGAGTCAGCCCCAGCATTTT.

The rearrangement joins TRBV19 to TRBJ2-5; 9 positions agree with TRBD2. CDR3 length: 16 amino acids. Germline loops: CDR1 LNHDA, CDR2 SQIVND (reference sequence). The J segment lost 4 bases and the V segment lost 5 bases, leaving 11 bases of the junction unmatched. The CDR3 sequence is CASSVDPREGLETQYF. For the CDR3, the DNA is TGTGCCAGTAGTGTGGATCCGCGGGAGGGCCTAGAGACCCAGTACTTC.

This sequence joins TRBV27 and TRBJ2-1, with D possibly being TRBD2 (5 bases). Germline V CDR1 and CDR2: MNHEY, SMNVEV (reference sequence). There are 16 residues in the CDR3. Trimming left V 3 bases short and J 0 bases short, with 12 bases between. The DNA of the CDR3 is TGTGCCAGCAGTTTTCCCGTGGGGAGCTCCTACAATGAGCAGTTCTTC. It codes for CASSFPVGSSYNEQFF.

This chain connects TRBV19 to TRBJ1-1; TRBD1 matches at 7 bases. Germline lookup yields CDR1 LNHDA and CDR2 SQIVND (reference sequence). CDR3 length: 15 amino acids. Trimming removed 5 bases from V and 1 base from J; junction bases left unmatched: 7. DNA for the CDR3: TGTGCCAGTAGTCCATTTCAGGGGGAGAACACTGAAGCTTTCTTT. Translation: CASSPFQGENTEAFF.

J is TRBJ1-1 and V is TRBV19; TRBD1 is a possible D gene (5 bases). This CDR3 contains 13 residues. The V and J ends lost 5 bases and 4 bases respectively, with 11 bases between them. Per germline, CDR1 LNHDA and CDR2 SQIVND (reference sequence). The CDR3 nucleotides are TGTGCCAGTAGTCGGGCAGGGTCCACTGAAGCTTTCTTT. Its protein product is CASSRAGSTEAFF.

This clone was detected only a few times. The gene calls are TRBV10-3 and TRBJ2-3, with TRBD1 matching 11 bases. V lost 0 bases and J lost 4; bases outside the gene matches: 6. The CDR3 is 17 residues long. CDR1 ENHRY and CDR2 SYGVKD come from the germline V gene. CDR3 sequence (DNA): TGTGCCATCAGTGAGTCAGGGACAGGGGGGGCCTCAGATACGCAGTATTTT. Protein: CAISESGTGGASDTQYF.

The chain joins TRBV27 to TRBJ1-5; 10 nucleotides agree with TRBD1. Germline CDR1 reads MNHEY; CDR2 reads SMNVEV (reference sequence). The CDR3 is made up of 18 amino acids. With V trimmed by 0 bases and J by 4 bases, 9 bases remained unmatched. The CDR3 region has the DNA TGTGCCAGCAGTTTATCACCGGGACAGGGGCGCGGGAATCAGCCCCAGCATTTT. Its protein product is CASSLSPGQGRGNQPQHF.

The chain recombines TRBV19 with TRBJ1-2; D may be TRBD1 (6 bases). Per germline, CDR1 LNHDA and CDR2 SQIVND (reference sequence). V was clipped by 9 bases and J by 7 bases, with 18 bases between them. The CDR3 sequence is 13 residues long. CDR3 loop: CASLSTGISGYTF. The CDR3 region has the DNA TGTGCCAGCCTTTCTACAGGGATCTCTGGCTACACCTTC.

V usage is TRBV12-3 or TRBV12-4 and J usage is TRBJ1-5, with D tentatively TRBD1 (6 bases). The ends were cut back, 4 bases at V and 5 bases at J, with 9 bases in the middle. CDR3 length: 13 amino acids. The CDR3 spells CASSSDRDQPQHF. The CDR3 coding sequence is TGTGCCAGCAGTTCGGACAGAGATCAGCCCCAGCATTTT.

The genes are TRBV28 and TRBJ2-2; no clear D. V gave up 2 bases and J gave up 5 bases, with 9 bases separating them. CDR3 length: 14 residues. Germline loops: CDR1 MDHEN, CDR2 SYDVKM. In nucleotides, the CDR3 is TGTGCCAGCAGTTTAGGTGTCGGGACCGGGGAGCTGTTTTTT. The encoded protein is CASSLGVGTGELFF.

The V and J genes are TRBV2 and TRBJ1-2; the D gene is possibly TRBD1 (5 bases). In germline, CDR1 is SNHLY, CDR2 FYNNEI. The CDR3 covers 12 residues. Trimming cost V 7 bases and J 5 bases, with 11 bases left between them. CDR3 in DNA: TGTGCCAGCAATATTAGGGGTTATGGCTACACCTTC. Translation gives CASNIRGYGYTF.

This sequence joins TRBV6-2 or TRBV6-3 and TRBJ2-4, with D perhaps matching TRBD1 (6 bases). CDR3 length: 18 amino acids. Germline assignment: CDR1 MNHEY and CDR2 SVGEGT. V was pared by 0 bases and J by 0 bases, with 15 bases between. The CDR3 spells CASSYSLQGPLAKNIQYF. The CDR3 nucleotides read TGTGCCAGCAGTTACTCTTTACAGGGACCCCTAGCCAAAAACATTCAGTACTTC.